The 27 T cell receptor beta chains reported below all come from one sample, sequenced in a study of T cells in Graves' hyperthyroidism and ophthalmopathy. TCR beta CDR3 regions were amplified from RNA. Researchers ran a first-round RT-PCR on the TCR CDR3 using the HTBI primer set. TCRdb fed the multiplex PCR reads into MiXCR, producing one record per CDR3 protein. The repertoire includes around 600,000 distinct CDR3 sequences, approximately 15% of them detected once, and approximately 13% sits in the top ten. Sequencing was done on a sample of blood. The receptors stem from a woman between 45 and 60 years old with Graves' ophthalmopathy.

There are many counts of this clonotype. This chain joins TRBV7-2 and TRBJ1-2, with TRBD1 matching 8 bases. The CDR3 extends over 15 amino acids. With V trimmed by 5 bases and J by 6 bases, 11 bases remained unmatched. Germline CDR1 reads SGHTA; CDR2 reads FQGNSA. In DNA form, the CDR3 reads TGTGCCAGCAGCAAAGGGATCACAGGGGGGGATGGCTACACCTTC. Residues: CASSKGITGGDGYTF.

This clonotype was detected ten times or more. The chain links TRBV5-1 to TRBJ2-1; 11 positions match TRBD2. The CDR3 has 15 amino acids. V shed 4 bases and J 6 bases; nucleotides not matched to a gene: 6. Per the germline V gene, CDR1 is SGHRS and CDR2 is YFSETQ. The CDR3 region has the DNA TGCGCCAGCAGCGCCGGGACTAGCGGAGTCAATGAGCAGTTCTTC. Protein product: CASSAGTSGVNEQFF.

This chain links TRBV7-2 with TRBJ2-7, with 7 bases that match TRBD1. The CDR3 runs to 15 residues. The V segment lost 3 bases and the J segment 2 bases; nucleotides outside the gene matches: 7. The germline V gene has CDR1 SGHTA and CDR2 FQGNSA. The CDR3 loop reads CASSFRQGPTYEQYF. The CDR3 DNA follows: TGTGCCAGCAGCTTCAGACAGGGACCGACCTACGAGCAGTACTTC.

This clonotype was seen ten or more times. The chain has TRBV12-3 or TRBV12-4 and TRBJ2-1; D not certain. This CDR3 region has 12 residues. Trimming removed 3 bases at V and 9 bases at J, with 9 bases between. CDR3 amino acids: CASSLSHGEQFF. The CDR3, as DNA: TGTGCCAGCAGTTTGTCGCATGGTGAGCAGTTCTTC.

This clonotype appeared many times. V and J are TRBV28 and TRBJ2-1; 11 bases align to TRBD2. The trim removed 5 bases at V and 10 bases at J, leaving 10 bases unmatched. Looked up from germline, CDR1 is MDHEN and CDR2 is SYDVKM. This CDR3 comprises 15 residues. The CDR3 DNA is TGTGCCAGCAGTCCCGGGACTAGCGGCTTTGGGGAGCAGTTCTTC. Protein sequence: CASSPGTSGFGEQFF. The complete variable domain, with remaining parts taken from reference TRBV28 and TRBJ2-1, reads DVKVTQSSRYLVKRTGEKVFLECVQDMDHENMFWYRQDPGLGLRLIYFSYDVKMKEKGDIPEGYSVSREKKERFSLILESASTNQTSMYLCASSPGTSGFGEQFFGPGTRLTVL.

There are many counts of this clonotype. The V and J genes are TRBV5-6 and TRBJ1-1; a weak D match, TRBD1 (5 bases). There are 13 residues in the CDR3. The V gene's germline CDR1 is SGHDT and CDR2 YYEEEE. V dropped 2 bases and J dropped 7 bases, with 12 bases sitting between them. DNA of the CDR3: TGTGCCAGCAGCTTACGACAGAAGTATGAAGCTTTCTTT. Amino acid sequence: CASSLRQKYEAFF. Full variable domain (remainder filled in from reference TRBV5-6 and TRBJ1-1): DAGVTQSPTHLIKTRGQQVTLRCSPKSGHDTVSWYQQALGQGPQFIFQYYEEEERQRGNFPDRFSGHQFPNYSSELNVNALLLGDSALYLCASSLRQKYEAFFGQGTRLTVV.

This clonotype occurred many times. The chain uses TRBV5-1 and TRBJ1-5; no clear D. The CDR3 runs to 14 residues. Germline V gene lookup returns CDR1 SGHRS and CDR2 YFSETQ. With 3 bases removed from V and 4 bases from J, the gap between germline ends came to 11 bases. The CDR3 nucleotides are TGCGCCAGCAGCTCCGGACTAAATAATCAGCCCCAGCATTTT. The encoded protein is CASSSGLNNQPQHF.

This clonotype occurred a few times. In DNA, the CDR3 is TGTGCCAGCACTCAGAACCGGGAGGGCACGTACAATGAGCAGTTCTTC. Translated: CASTQNREGTYNEQFF. The chain combines TRBV28 with TRBJ2-1; TRBD2 matches at 8 bases. The V gene end was trimmed by 7 bases and the J gene end by 4 bases; junction bases not matched to a gene: 12. The CDR3 runs to 16 residues. Per the germline V gene, CDR1 is MDHEN and CDR2 is SYDVKM.

This clonotype appeared many times. The chain employs TRBV28 and TRBJ2-1; 9 positions agree with TRBD1. The CDR3 spans 16 residues. V dropped 4 bases and J dropped 4; count of bases not matched to a gene: 8. CDR1 and CDR2 (germline): MDHEN, SYDVKM. CDR3 coding DNA: TGTGCCAGCAGTTCTCCCGGGACAGGGACTTACAATGAGCAGTTCTTC. Translating gives CASSSPGTGTYNEQFF. The full variable domain, its missing parts supplied by reference TRBV28 and TRBJ2-1, is DVKVTQSSRYLVKRTGEKVFLECVQDMDHENMFWYRQDPGLGLRLIYFSYDVKMKEKGDIPEGYSVSREKKERFSLILESASTNQTSMYLCASSSPGTGTYNEQFFGPGTRLTVL.

Many counts were recorded for this clonotype. The V and J genes are TRBV7-9 and TRBJ2-7; 9 bases are a match to TRBD1. The CDR3 runs 14 residues. The V gene's germline CDR1 is SEHNR and CDR2 FQNEAQ (reference sequence). The trim removed 6 bases at V and 1 base at J, leaving 4 bases unmatched. The CDR3 spells CASRGTGTSYEQYF. Written as DNA, the CDR3 is TGTGCCAGCAGGGGGACAGGGACATCCTACGAGCAGTACTTC.

This rearrangement joins TRBV7-3 to TRBJ2-6; the D is unclear. Germline V gene data show CDR1 as SGHTA and CDR2 as FQGTGA. There are 17 residues in the CDR3. V dropped 5 bases and J dropped 0 bases, with 14 bases sitting between them. CDR3 sequence: CASSPIWTPSGANVLTF. The CDR3 nucleotides read TGTGCCAGCAGCCCCATCTGGACCCCCTCTGGGGCCAACGTCCTGACTTTC.

This clonotype was detected many times. The rearrangement links TRBV7-2 to TRBJ2-7, with 7 bases matching TRBD1. The germline gives CDR1 SGHTA, CDR2 FQGNSA. Losses at the gene ends were 5 bases for V and 0 bases for J; bases not matched to a gene: 4. The CDR3 covers 14 residues. This CDR3 reads CASSPDRYSYEQYF. The CDR3 DNA is TGTGCCAGCAGCCCGGACAGGTACTCCTACGAGCAGTACTTC.

This clonotype has at least ten counts. V and J are TRBV24-1 and TRBJ2-1; TRBD2 matches 10 bases. Germline V gene sequence: CDR1 KGHDR, CDR2 SFDVKD. J was trimmed by 0 bases and V by 2 bases; bases with no gene match: 0. CDR3 size: 16 residues. This chain's CDR3 is CATSDWTSGSYNEQFF. The DNA for the CDR3 is TGTGCCACCAGTGATTGGACTAGCGGCTCCTACAATGAGCAGTTCTTC.

A few counts support this clonotype. The chain recombines TRBV19 with TRBJ1-2, with unresolved D. V lost 8 bases to trimming and J lost 2 bases, with 15 bases between them. CDR1 is LNHDA, CDR2 SQIVND, per germline (reference sequence). The CDR3 runs to 14 residues. The CDR3 sequence: CASVIGSSNYGYTF. The CDR3 DNA sequence: TGTGCCAGTGTCATAGGATCATCAAACTATGGCTACACCTTC.

This clonotype was counted ten times or more. The chain combines TRBV3-1 with TRBJ1-5; 7 bases align to TRBD1. CDR3 length: 15 amino acids. Germline CDR1 is LGHDT and CDR2 is YNNKEL (reference sequence). The junction had 12 bases not matched to a gene; V was cut back by 6 bases and J by 7 bases. Here the CDR3 reads CASSPDRVGGQPQHF. The CDR3 DNA follows: TGTGCCAGCAGTCCAGACAGGGTGGGAGGGCAGCCCCAGCATTTT.

The gene calls are TRBV29-1 and TRBJ1-2; 8 bases are shared with TRBD1. CDR3 length: 13 residues. Germline trimming cut 3 bases from V and 8 bases from J; bases unmatched to any gene: 8. Germline CDR1 SQVTM, CDR2 ANQGSEA. CDR3 coding DNA: TGCAGCGTTGATACTGGGACAGGAGGAGGCTACACCTTC. Translation: CSVDTGTGGGYTF.

This rearrangement joins TRBV4-3 to TRBJ2-2, with a tentative D call TRBD1 (6 bases). V was cut by 1 base and J by 3 bases, with 12 bases left in between. In germline, CDR1 is LGHNA, CDR2 YSLEER. The CDR3 spans 16 residues. The CDR3 region has the DNA TGCGCCAGCAGCCAAGCCACCCAGGGGTACACCGGGGAGCTGTTTTTT. Translation: CASSQATQGYTGELFF.

The V call is TRBV6-4, the J call TRBJ1-5; D is undetermined. CDR1 is MRHNA, CDR2 SNTAGT, per germline. The CDR3 length is 13 residues. Between the trimmed V and J ends, which lost 5 bases and 8 bases, there was a span of 13 bases. DNA of the CDR3: TGTGCCAGCAGTTACCTGGGATGGGAGCCCCAGCATTTT. Its translation is CASSYLGWEPQHF.

This clonotype appeared a single time. This sequence joins TRBV7-9 and TRBJ2-7; no firm D call. The CDR3 length is 16 residues. The V gene's germline CDR1 is SEHNR and CDR2 FQNEAQ (reference sequence). With 8 bases removed from V and 3 bases from J, the gap between germline ends came to 23 bases. The CDR3 sequence is CASSPSVSQYYYEQYF. CDR3 coding DNA: TGTGCCAGCTCACCATCAGTGTCACAGTACTACTACGAGCAGTACTTC.

This clonotype is a singleton in its sample. This chain links TRBV7-2 with TRBJ2-7; 9 bases match TRBD1. The CDR3 has 13 residues. Germline V gene lookup returns CDR1 SGHTA and CDR2 FQGNSA. J was trimmed by 6 bases and V by 5 bases; bases with no gene match: 5. In DNA form, the CDR3 reads TGTGCCAGCAGCAGACAGGGGGGTTCCGAGCAGTACTTC. It specifies CASSRQGGSEQYF.

The chain is built from TRBV7-8 and TRBJ1-1; TRBD1 matches at 9 bases. Germline CDR1 is SGHVS and CDR2 is FQNEAQ. Trimming removed 6 bases from V and 8 bases from J; junction bases left unmatched: 10. The CDR3 totals 14 residues. The CDR3 DNA reads as TGTGCCAGCAGGGATAACAGGGGGCTACGCGAAGCTTTCTTT. Its translation is CASRDNRGLREAFF.

This sequence joins TRBV4-3 and TRBJ1-1; D is unclear. The CDR3 runs to 13 residues. The ends were cut back, 0 bases at V and 10 bases at J, with 12 bases in the middle. The germline gives CDR1 LGHNA, CDR2 YSLEER. The CDR3 coding sequence is TGCGCCAGCAGCCAAGATCCAGGAGGGATAGCTTTCTTT. Protein: CASSQDPGGIAFF.

This clonotype turned up a few times. Germline is not matched at one junction end, which may reflect a read error. The V and J genes are TRBV28 and TRBJ1-2; D unclear. Germline values: CDR1 MDHEN, CDR2 SYDVKM. The CDR3 covers 17 residues. CDR3 loop: CVSSLSPARVDNYGYTF. The DNA for the CDR3 is TGTGTCAGCAGTTTATCCCCCGCGAGGGTGGATAACTATGGCTACACCTTC.

The CDR3 reads CASSQAAGSYNEQFF. In DNA form, the CDR3 reads TGTGCCAGCAGTCAAGCAGCGGGATCCTACAATGAGCAGTTCTTC. V usage is TRBV27 and J usage is TRBJ2-1, with 7 bases lining up with TRBD2. Germline CDR1 and CDR2: MNHEY and SMNVEV (reference sequence). The CDR3 spans 15 residues. The V gene end was trimmed by 5 bases and the J gene end by 1 base; junction bases not matched to a gene: 5.

This clonotype was recorded many times. This chain uses TRBV7-9 with TRBJ2-7; 10 bases fit TRBD2. The length of the CDR3 is 17 residues. Germline V CDR1 and CDR2: SEHNR, FQNEAQ (reference sequence). Unmatched junction bases numbered 13, after V lost 5 bases and J lost 3 bases. CDR3 nucleotides: TGTGCCAGCAGCCCCGAATCACCTAGCGGGAGTAGCTACGAGCAGTACTTC. The encoded protein is CASSPESPSGSSYEQYF.

This sequence joins TRBV19 and TRBJ2-1; 12 nucleotides line up with TRBD2. Germline V gene lookup returns CDR1 LNHDA and CDR2 SQIVND (reference sequence). V gave up 3 bases and J gave up 6 bases; unmatched junction bases: 3. The CDR3 runs to 15 residues. The CDR3 reads CASSISSGRANEQFF. In DNA form, the CDR3 reads TGTGCCAGTAGTATTTCTAGCGGGAGGGCCAATGAGCAGTTCTTC.

The CDR3 sequence is CAWSLTEDQETQYF. CDR3 coding DNA: TGTGCCTGGAGTTTAACAGAGGACCAAGAGACCCAGTACTTC. The chain links TRBV30 to TRBJ2-5, with no clear D. The germline gives CDR1 GTSNPN, CDR2 SVGIG (reference sequence). CDR3 length: 14 amino acids. Between the trimmed V and J ends, which lost 2 bases and 0 bases, there was a span of 10 bases.